A single sample is the source of the 7 T cell receptor beta chains below, sequenced in a study of T cell responses to AZD1222 COVID-19 vaccine. TCRdb keeps only in-frame clones here, not all; method: immunoSEQ multiplex PCR. The profile covers some 190,000 clones, with roughly 94% appearing a single time and 1.5% to 2% taken by the ten largest. This sample comprised peripheral blood, obtained 28 days after the second dose of the MenACWY control vaccine. The receptors were gathered from an adult who received the MenACWY meningococcal vaccine as a control.

This rearrangement joins TRBV29-1 to TRBJ2-2, with TRBD2 matching over 8 bases. Germline CDR1 SQVTM, CDR2 ANQGSEA. There are 17 residues in the CDR3. Germline trimming cut 0 bases from V and 4 bases from J; bases unmatched to any gene: 10. CDR3 region: CSVEESRTSRGTGELFF. DNA for the CDR3: TGCAGCGTTGAAGAATCCAGGACTAGCAGGGGCACCGGGGAGCTGTTTTTT.

J is TRBJ2-7 and V is TRBV15; TRBD1 matches at 8 bases. V shed 1 base and J 4 bases; nucleotides not matched to a gene: 6. CDR3 length: 15 residues. The germline CDR1 and CDR2 sequences are LNHNV and YYDKDF (reference sequence). DNA of the CDR3: TGTGCCACCAGCAGAGGGGCAGGGGGCGGGTACGAGCAGTACTTC. Translating it yields CATSRGAGGGYEQYF.

This clone was seen once. This chain uses TRBV4-1 with TRBJ2-7, with no clear D. CDR1 MGHRA and CDR2 YSYEKL come from the germline V gene. CDR3 length equals 14 residues. V lost 0 bases and J 6 bases, leaving 12 bases between the germline ends. The DNA of the CDR3 is TGCGCCAGCAGCCAAGATCCGGGTCAACCCGAGCAGTACTTC. This gives the protein CASSQDPGQPEQYF.

In DNA form, the CDR3 reads TGTGCCAGCAGCTTAATGGGCTTGGGAGCTTTCTTT. Its protein is CASSLMGLGAFF. V usage is TRBV7-2 and J usage is TRBJ1-1; the D is unclear. Germline V gene data show CDR1 as SGHTA and CDR2 as FQGNSA. V was pared by 2 bases and J by 10 bases, with 11 bases between. The CDR3 loop spans 12 amino acids.

V gene TRBV2 combines with J gene TRBJ2-7, with D perhaps matching TRBD1 or TRBD2 (5 bases each). With 6 bases removed from V and 5 bases from J, the gap between germline ends came to 17 bases. The CDR3 is 14 residues long. The germline CDR1 and CDR2 sequences are SNHLY and FYNNEI. The CDR3 spells CASSRHLGADEQYF. DNA for the CDR3: TGTGCCAGCAGCCGACACCTCGGGGCCGACGAGCAGTACTTC.

The chain couples TRBV19 to TRBJ1-2; 7 bases are shared with TRBD1. Germline V gene sequence: CDR1 LNHDA, CDR2 SQIVND (reference sequence). J was trimmed by 5 bases and V by 5 bases; bases with no gene match: 5. CDR3 length equals 13 residues. CDR3: CASSPPTGYGYTF. The CDR3 DNA sequence: TGTGCCAGTAGTCCCCCGACAGGGTATGGCTACACCTTC.

CDR3 protein: CASSGTNQETQYF. The CDR3 DNA reads as TGTGCCAGCTCAGGGACAAACCAAGAGACCCAGTACTTC. The chain couples TRBV18 to TRBJ2-5; the D gene is possibly TRBD1 (6 bases). Per germline, CDR1 KGHSH and CDR2 LQKENI. V gave up 5 bases and J gave up 0 bases, with 7 bases separating them. CDR3 length: 13 residues.